This T cell receptor beta chain was identified during a study of cytomegalovirus exposure and HLA in healthy donors. Broader study findings: Some 16,000 TCR beta sequences were associated with HLA alleles at 0.05 false discovery rate in a later analysis. According to reports, the classifier identified cytomegalovirus status with high specificity and sensitivity. In an earlier analysis, in around 590 donors, most V segments appeared productive either ~90% or ~30% of the time.

A word on this clone: No antigen is known for it.

V was pared by 2 bases and J by 1 base, with 6 bases between. The CDR3 has 14 amino acids. Germline V lookup: CDR1 SNHLY, CDR2 FYNNEI. The PCR ran on 60 Vbeta and 13 Jbeta primers. Clones were read by immunoSEQ multiplex PCR, and TCRdb kept only the in-frame ones, dropping some. The sample yields some 65,000 clones, 60% to 65% seen once. This chain links TRBV2 with TRBJ1-5, with a tentative D call TRBD1 (5 bases). Material for sequencing was PBMCs. The sequence was obtained from a young man in good health and CMV-seronegative. The CDR3 region has the DNA TGTGCCAGCAGTGAACAGGGAAGCAATCAGCCCCAGCATTTT. Translating it yields CASSEQGSNQPQHF.